This TCR beta chain stems from a study of blood T cell repertoires in COVID-19. Across the study: Samples representing acute and convalescent COVID-19 were sourced from the United States, Italy and Spain.

This table comes from immunoSEQ multiplex PCR, and its TCRdb copy is limited to in-frame clones, with some not included. Of fewer than 250,000 clones listed, about 80% are singletons. The V gene end was trimmed by 7 bases and the J gene end by 4 bases; junction bases not matched to a gene: 8. Germline V gene sequence: CDR1 SNHLY, CDR2 FYNNEI. The CDR3 is made up of 14 amino acids. The sequence was collected from a middle-aged woman who had been exposed to COVID-19. V usage is TRBV2 and J usage is TRBJ2-7; the match to TRBD1 covers 9 bases. Sequencing was done on a sample of PBMCs or T cells enriched from blood (not recorded which). In DNA form, the CDR3 reads TGTGCCAGCAATACCGGGACAGGGCCTTACGAGCAGTACTTC. Translated: CASNTGTGPYEQYF.